The 20 T cell receptor beta chains in this list originate from one sample, sequenced in a study of OX40 agonist ivuxolimab in advanced cancers. Clones were sequenced by immunoSEQ multiplex PCR, and TCRdb holds only the in-frame ones, with some missing. The sample includes over 100,000 clones, 90% of them seen just once. The sequencing here drew on CD4+ or CD8+ T cells sorted from blood, taken in a trial of the OX40 agonist ivuxolimab. The receptors here all came from an adult with an advanced solid tumor such as melanoma, head and neck, liver or kidney cancer.

V gene TRBV28 combines with J gene TRBJ2-7; D might be TRBD1 (5 bases). Germline V gene lookup returns CDR1 MDHEN and CDR2 SYDVKM. V lost 6 bases to trimming and J lost 5 bases, with 20 bases between them. The length of the CDR3 is 15 residues. The CDR3 coding sequence is TGTGCCAGCAGCTTGCTATGGGGCAGGCCCAACGAGCAGTACTTC. As protein: CASSLLWGRPNEQYF.

The chain recombines TRBV7-9 with TRBJ2-7, with 8 positions matching TRBD1. This CDR3 comprises 15 residues. The junction had 7 bases not matched to a gene; V was cut back by 1 base and J by 5 bases. Germline CDR1 SEHNR, CDR2 FQNEAQ (reference sequence). The CDR3 region is CASSLVGTGAHEQYF. For the CDR3, the DNA is TGTGCCAGCAGCTTAGTGGGGACAGGCGCCCACGAGCAGTACTTC.

V and J are TRBV4-3 and TRBJ2-7; 7 bases align to TRBD2. V shed 1 base, J shed 3 bases, and the junction held 0 bases outside the gene matches. The CDR3 extends over 13 amino acids. CDR1 and CDR2 from the germline V gene are LGHNA and YSLEER. The CDR3 DNA follows: TGCGCCAGCAGCCAAGGCGGGGGCTACGAGCAGTACTTC. This codes for CASSQGGGYEQYF.

The chain links TRBV11-3 to TRBJ2-3; D is unclear. CDR1 and CDR2 (germline): SGHNT, YENEEA. CDR3 length equals 13 residues. Trimming took off 8 bases at V and 1 base at J, with 10 bases between the two ends. In DNA form, the CDR3 reads TGTGCCAGCTCGCGTGAGGGCACAGATACGCAGTATTTT. It is translated as CASSREGTDTQYF.

The genes are TRBV29-1 and TRBJ1-5; D is unclear. Looked up from germline, CDR1 is SQVTM and CDR2 is ANQGSEA. Trimming stripped 4 bases from V and 0 bases from J, with 13 bases between. The CDR3 has 15 residues. CDR3 amino acids: CSVVWAGNSNQPQHF. DNA of the CDR3: TGCAGCGTTGTTTGGGCAGGTAATAGCAATCAGCCCCAGCATTTT.

A word on this clone: The identical CDR3 is also encoded by other nucleotide sequences in the sample. V and J are TRBV27 and TRBJ2-7; possible D gene TRBD1, 7 bases. Germline V gene lookup returns CDR1 MNHEY and CDR2 SMNVEV (reference sequence). This CDR3 region has 13 residues. The V gene lost 3 bases and the J gene lost 4 bases, with 10 bases spanning the gap. As DNA, the CDR3 is TGTGCCAGCAGTTTCGCAGGGGGGTACGAGCAGTACTTC. Translating it yields CASSFAGGYEQYF.

This clone was picked up a small number of times. J is TRBJ1-2 and V is TRBV18; 10 bases map to TRBD1. Germline loops: CDR1 KGHSH, CDR2 LQKENI. The CDR3 spans 15 residues. Unmatched junction bases numbered 10, after V lost 6 bases and J lost 6 bases. CDR3 protein: CASSEDRGNPHGYTF. CDR3 coding DNA: TGTGCCAGCTCGGAGGACAGGGGGAATCCACATGGCTACACCTTC.

The CDR3 region has the DNA TGTGCCAGCAGCCGAGGGGTGGCCGAGCAGTACTTC. It encodes CASSRGVAEQYF. The chain couples TRBV14 to TRBJ2-7; D possibly uses TRBD1 or TRBD2 (5 bases each). The CDR3 extends over 12 amino acids. CDR1 SGHDN and CDR2 FVKESK come from the germline V gene. V lost 4 bases, J lost 6 bases, and 10 bases lay in between.

J is TRBJ2-2 and V is TRBV7-3; 7 bases are shared with TRBD2. With 2 bases clipped from V and 1 base from J, the junction kept 7 bases outside the gene matches. The CDR3 sequence is 17 residues long. The germline CDR1 and CDR2 sequences are SGHTA and FQGTGA. The CDR3 loop reads CASSLGAGALNTGELFF. For the CDR3, the DNA is TGTGCCAGCAGCTTAGGGGCGGGAGCCCTGAACACCGGGGAGCTGTTTTTT.

This chain links TRBV7-2 with TRBJ2-7, with TRBD1 matching 9 bases. V lost 0 bases and J lost 7; bases outside the gene matches: 4. CDR1 and CDR2 (germline): SGHTA, FQGNSA. CDR3 length equals 14 residues. The CDR3 DNA is TGTGCCAGCAGCTTAGCACAGGGGGCGCAAGAGCAGTACTTC. It specifies CASSLAQGAQEQYF.

V gene TRBV5-1 combines with J gene TRBJ1-2; D is ambiguous. CDR1 SGHRS and CDR2 YFSETQ come from the germline V gene. V lost 2 bases, J lost 0 bases, and 5 bases lay in between. There are 13 residues in the CDR3. The chain's CDR3 is CASSFGANYGYTF. CDR3 DNA: TGCGCCAGCAGCTTCGGGGCTAACTATGGCTACACCTTC.

The rearrangement uses TRBV29-1 and TRBJ2-5; weak D call: TRBD1 (5 bases). This CDR3 has 12 residues. V lost 4 bases and J 2 bases, leaving 8 bases between the germline ends. Germline CDR1 and CDR2: SQVTM and ANQGSEA. CDR3 region: CSVAGWQETQYF. The CDR3 DNA is TGCAGCGTTGCAGGGTGGCAAGAGACCCAGTACTTC.

This clone was detected a few times. This chain joins TRBV19 and TRBJ1-2; the match to TRBD1 covers 8 bases. This CDR3 region has 14 residues. Germline V gene sequence: CDR1 LNHDA, CDR2 SQIVND (reference sequence). V lost 7 bases to trimming and J lost 1 base; unmatched junction nucleotides: 5. The CDR3 is CASTTDRGNYGYTF. The CDR3, as DNA: TGTGCCAGTACCACCGACAGGGGTAACTATGGCTACACCTTC.

The DNA for the CDR3 is TGTGCTAGTGGTTTCCAGGCCGGGACTGAAGCTTTCTTT. Amino acid sequence: CASGFQAGTEAFF. The V and J genes are TRBV12-5 and TRBJ1-1; D is undetermined. Germline V gene data show CDR1 as LGHNT and CDR2 as FRNRAP. With 3 bases removed from V and 5 bases from J, the gap between germline ends came to 10 bases. This CDR3 spans 13 amino acids.

The chain recombines TRBV6-5 with TRBJ2-7, with D possibly matching TRBD1 (6 bases). CDR1 MNHEY and CDR2 SVGAGI come from the germline V gene. V was clipped by 4 bases and J by 1 base, with 11 bases between them. The CDR3 loop spans 14 amino acids. The CDR3, as DNA: TGTGCCAGCAGTTGGTTGGGGGCGTCCTACGAGCAGTACTTC. Encoded protein: CASSWLGASYEQYF.

The V and J genes are TRBV7-2 and TRBJ1-2; 8 bases line up with TRBD1. CDR1 and CDR2 from the germline V gene are SGHTA and FQGNSA. The CDR3 has 14 residues. Germline trimming cut 0 bases from V and 4 bases from J; bases unmatched to any gene: 1. The CDR3 loop reads CASSLATGGYGYTF. DNA for the CDR3: TGTGCCAGCAGCTTAGCAACAGGGGGCTATGGCTACACCTTC.

The chain uses TRBV27 and TRBJ2-7; tentatively, D is TRBD2 (5 bases). V was trimmed by 6 bases and J by 6 bases, leaving 21 bases between them. Germline V CDR1 and CDR2: MNHEY, SMNVEV (reference sequence). The CDR3 loop spans 15 amino acids. For the CDR3, the DNA is TGTGCCAGCAGCATCTCGGGGTCCCACAAAAGCGAGCAGTACTTC. Its protein product is CASSISGSHKSEQYF.

The gene calls are TRBV4-3 and TRBJ2-5, with D perhaps TRBD1 or TRBD2 (5 bases each). The CDR3 length is 14 residues. V lost 1 base, J lost 4 bases, and 10 bases lay in between. Germline lookup yields CDR1 LGHNA and CDR2 YSLEER. The CDR3 DNA reads as TGCGCCAGCAGCCAAGCTGAGGGGCGAGAGACCCAGTACTTC. The encoded protein is CASSQAEGRETQYF.

This sequence joins TRBV4-3 and TRBJ2-4; D remains unclear. Trimming took off 0 bases at V and 0 bases at J, with 15 bases between the two ends. The CDR3 spans 18 residues. Looked up from germline, CDR1 is LGHNA and CDR2 is YSLEER. CDR3 sequence reads: CASSQDLGSGRAKNIQYF. CDR3 nucleotides: TGCGCCAGCAGCCAAGATCTGGGTTCAGGCCGAGCCAAAAACATTCAGTACTTC.

The V and J genes are TRBV6-5 and TRBJ2-1, with D maybe TRBD2 (5 bases). Germline V gene data show CDR1 as MNHEY and CDR2 as SVGAGI. V lost 5 bases and J 4 bases, leaving 12 bases between the germline ends. The CDR3 is made up of 14 amino acids. The CDR3 region is CASSRAAGYNEQFF. The CDR3 nucleotides read TGTGCCAGCAGTCGCGCCGCGGGTTACAATGAGCAGTTCTTC.